The following is a TCR beta chain sequence with its context. This sample was included in a study of blood T cell repertoires in COVID-19. Study at large: PBMCs, B-cell-depleted T cells, or T cells provided the cDNA or gDNA that made up the material.

In the original processing: Reference gene primers were amplified, and this amplification served to estimate nucleated cell counts. Clones were read by immunoSEQ multiplex PCR, and TCRdb kept only the in-frame ones, dropping some. The V and J calls and clone size were taken over from that table, and D and trimming were inferred from the DNA. The sample has 120,000 to 150,000 clones, 80% to 90% seen once; the top ten hold around 8%. The TCR comes from a woman in her sixties with COVID-19, enrolled during active disease. Material: peripheral blood.

The CDR3 bases are TGTGCCAGCAGACCTCAGGGGGACACTGAAGCTTTCTTT. Its translation: CASRPQGDTEAFF. This chain links TRBV7-2 with TRBJ1-1; 7 bases are shared with TRBD1. Germline trimming cut 6 bases from V and 3 bases from J; bases unmatched to any gene: 4. The CDR3 totals 13 residues. The germline gives CDR1 SGHTA, CDR2 FQGNSA. Full variable domain (rest looked up from reference TRBV7-2 and TRBJ1-1): GAGVSQSPSNKVTEKGKDVELRCDPISGHTALYWYRQSLGQGLEFLIYFQGNSAPDKSGLPSDRFSAERTGGSVSTLTIQRTQQEDSAVYLCASRPQGDTEAFFGQGTRLTVV.